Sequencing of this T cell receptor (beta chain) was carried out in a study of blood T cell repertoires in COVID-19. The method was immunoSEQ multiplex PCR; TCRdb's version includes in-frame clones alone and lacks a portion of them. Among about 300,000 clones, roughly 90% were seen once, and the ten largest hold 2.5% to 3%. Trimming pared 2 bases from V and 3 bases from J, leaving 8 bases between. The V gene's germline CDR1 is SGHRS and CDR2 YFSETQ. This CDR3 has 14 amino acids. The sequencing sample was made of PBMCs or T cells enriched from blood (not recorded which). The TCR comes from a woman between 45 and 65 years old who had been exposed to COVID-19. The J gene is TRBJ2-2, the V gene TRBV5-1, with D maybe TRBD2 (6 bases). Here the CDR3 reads CASSLGGDTGELFF. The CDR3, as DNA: TGCGCCAGCAGCTTAGGCGGGGACACCGGGGAGCTGTTTTTT.